The rows below give T cell receptor beta chains drawn from one sample of a study of blood T cell repertoires in COVID-19. Measured with immunoSEQ multiplex PCR; TCRdb has only the in-frame clones, and not every one. Among over 200,000 clones, 88% were seen once, and the ten largest hold approximately 4.3%. Source material: peripheral blood. The receptors were gathered from a man in his 60s who had recovered from COVID-19. Both conserved end residues are part of each CDR3. A D gene is named only where the DNA matches it firmly. Some rows mark clone size as missing; the rest say once, few, many or name a class of expanded clone.

.	TRBV4-2	TRBJ1-5	.	TGTGCCAGCAGCCAAGATTTGGCAGGGTTAATTGGCAATCAGCCCCAGCATTTT	CASSQDLAGLIGNQPQHF
.	TRBV6-1	TRBJ1-1	.	TGTGCCAGCAGTGACGGGCAGGGGCGCCATTACACTGAAGCTTTCTTT	CASSDGQGRHYTEAFF
.	TRBV7-3	TRBJ1-1	.	TGTGCCAGCAGCTTCAGGTGGAACACTGAAGCTTTCTTT	CASSFRWNTEAFF
.	TRBV7-9	TRBJ2-7	TRBD1	TGTGCCAGCAGCCCACCGGACAGGGTGTACGAGCAGTACTTC	CASSPPDRVYEQYF
.	TRBV2	TRBJ1-1	.	TGTGCCAGCAGTGAAGGCCGAACTAACACTGAAGCTTTCTTT	CASSEGRTNTEAFF
.	TRBV6-5	TRBJ2-4	.	TGTGCCAGCAGGGAGATGGCCAAAAACATTCAGTACTTC	CASREMAKNIQYF
.	TRBV27	TRBJ1-1	.	TGTGCCAGCAGGAAGGACCTACGGGACTGGAACACTGAAGCTTTCTTT	CASRKDLRDWNTEAFF
.	TRBV15	TRBJ1-5	TRBD1	TGTGCCACCAGCAGGGGGGACAGGATTAGCAATCAGCCCCAGCATTTT	CATSRGDRISNQPQHF
.	TRBV10-2	TRBJ1-3	.	TGCGCCAGCAGTGAGTCGTGGAGTCCTGGAAACACCATATATTTT	CASSESWSPGNTIYF
.	TRBV7-2	TRBJ2-3	TRBD2	TGTGCCAGCAGCCCGCTGGCGGGGGGTAGCACAGATACGCAGTATTTT	CASSPLAGGSTDTQYF
.	TRBV7-2	TRBJ1-1	TRBD1	TGTGCCAGCAGCTTAGGGGGACAGCTCGGAGCTTTCTTT	CASSLGGQLGAFF
once	TRBV11-2	TRBJ1-1	TRBD1	TGTGCCAGCAGCCAACCGGGACAGGGCCCGATGGGGGCTTTCTTT	CASSQPGQGPMGAFF
.	TRBV5-1	TRBJ2-7	TRBD1	TGCGCCAGCAGCTTCGGAAACAGGGGGCGGGTAGCCGAGCAGTACTTC	CASSFGNRGRVAEQYF
.	TRBV30	TRBJ1-2	.	TGTGCCTGGAGTACGAGTGCCCACTATGGCTACACCTTC	CAWSTSAHYGYTF
.	TRBV19	TRBJ2-3	.	TGTGCCAGTTCGACTAGTTTAGGTACGCAGTATTTT	CASSTSLGTQYF
.	TRBV4-1	TRBJ2-5	TRBD2	TGCGCCAGCAGCCAAGATGGTGCGGGGGGGCTTTTGGAGACCCAGTACTTC	CASSQDGAGGLLETQYF
.	TRBV7-2	TRBJ1-5	.	TGTGCCAGCAGCTTAGCGCCGGATCAGCCCCAGCATTTT	CASSLAPDQPQHF
.	TRBV19	TRBJ1-2	TRBD1	TGTGCCAGTAGTATAGAGGCCAGGGGGCGAGGGAATGGCTACACCTTC	CASSIEARGRGNGYTF
.	TRBV6-5	TRBJ2-7	.	TGTGCCAGCAGTTACCTGGCAGGGTCCTACGAGCAGTACTTC	CASSYLAGSYEQYF
.	TRBV14	TRBJ2-2	.	TGTGCCAGCAGCCAAGTTCTAGTCGCCGGGGAGCTGTTTTTT	CASSQVLVAGELFF
.	TRBV2	TRBJ2-7	.	TGTGCCAGCTTAACTCGTCCCTACGAGCAGTACTTC	CASLTRPYEQYF
.	TRBV3-1/TRBV3-2	TRBJ2-7	TRBD2	TGTGCCAGCAGCCGACTAGCGGAATACGAGCAGTACTTC	CASSRLAEYEQYF
.	TRBV2	TRBJ2-3	TRBD1	TGTGCCAGCGGACAACAGGGGTTCCGAGATACGCAGTATTTT	CASGQQGFRDTQYF
.	TRBV28	TRBJ1-2	TRBD1	TGTGCCAGCAGTTTTTCGGACAGGTTGCCTAACTATGGCTACACCTTC	CASSFSDRLPNYGYTF
.	TRBV11-3	TRBJ2-1	.	TGTGCCAGCAGTCCGTCGGGGAGCTCCTACAATGAGCAGTTCTTC	CASSPSGSSYNEQFF
few	TRBV14	TRBJ1-2	.	TGTGCCAGCAGCCTCGTGGACAGCGCTAACTATGGCTACACCTTC	CASSLVDSANYGYTF
few	TRBV30	TRBJ2-7	.	TGTGCCTGGAGTGTAAAAGCTAGCTACGAGCAGTACTTC	CAWSVKASYEQYF
.	TRBV12-3/TRBV12-4	TRBJ1-2	.	TGTGCCAGCAGCCTAGACAGATATGGCTACACCTTC	CASSLDRYGYTF
.	TRBV5-1	TRBJ2-5	TRBD2	TGCGCCAGCAGCACTAGGACTAGCCAAGAGACCCAGTACTTC	CASSTRTSQETQYF